One and the same sample provided the 21 T cell receptor beta chains below, sequenced in a study of T cells after yellow fever vaccination. TCRdb reprocessed the 5' RACE reads with MiXCR, giving one entry per CDR3 protein. The profile covers 620,000 or so distinct CDR3 sequences, with less than 20% appearing a single time and 15% to 20% taken by the ten largest. The sample here was PBMCs, taken about 5 days after the first yellow fever vaccination. The receptors here all came from a man aged 18-30 years who received the YFV17D yellow fever vaccine.

This clonotype was counted only a few times. The chain combines TRBV12-3 or TRBV12-4 with TRBJ1-2; TRBD1 matches at 9 bases. V lost 6 bases and J lost 0; bases outside the gene matches: 14. The CDR3 spans 18 residues. CDR3 protein: CASSLLRDRDAANYGYTF. The CDR3 DNA sequence: TGTGCCAGCAGCCTCCTCCGGGACAGGGACGCAGCTAACTATGGCTACACCTTC.

The chain recombines TRBV28 with TRBJ1-1, with TRBD1 as a possible D gene (5 bases). Trimming took 8 bases from V and 4 from J, leaving 17 bases between them. CDR1 and CDR2 from the germline V gene are MDHEN and SYDVKM. There are 14 residues in the CDR3. The CDR3 nucleotides read TGTGCCAGCGCGCGGGACCCCGCGGCCACTGAAGCTTTCTTT. Protein product: CASARDPAATEAFF. The whole variable domain, filled in from reference TRBV28 and TRBJ1-1, reads DVKVTQSSRYLVKRTGEKVFLECVQDMDHENMFWYRQDPGLGLRLIYFSYDVKMKEKGDIPEGYSVSREKKERFSLILESASTNQTSMYLCASARDPAATEAFFGQGTRLTVV.

This clonotype was seen at least ten times. The chain joins TRBV9 to TRBJ1-2; the match to TRBD1 covers 11 bases. Germline lookup yields CDR1 SGDLS and CDR2 YYNGEE. V lost 4 bases, J lost 8 bases, and 4 bases stayed unmatched. CDR3 length: 13 residues. CDR3 nucleotides: TGTGCCAGCAGCCCTGGACAGGGGGCGGGCTACACCTTC. Protein product: CASSPGQGAGYTF.

The CDR3 reads CASSLRTGGFTGELFF. CDR3 nucleotides: TGTGCCAGCAGCCTGAGGACAGGGGGTTTCACCGGGGAGCTGTTTTTT. The chain employs TRBV7-2 and TRBJ2-2, with 10 bases identical to TRBD1. With V trimmed by 5 bases and J by 4 bases, 7 bases remained unmatched. The germline V gene has CDR1 SGHTA and CDR2 FQGNSA. There are 16 residues in the CDR3.

This chain uses TRBV27 with TRBJ2-1; 10 bases map to TRBD1. V gave up 4 bases and J gave up 6 bases; unmatched junction bases: 9. The CDR3 consists of 16 residues. Germline V gene lookup returns CDR1 MNHEY and CDR2 SMNVEV (reference sequence). The CDR3 region is CASSWTGTGAFNEQFF. CDR3 DNA sequence: TGTGCCAGCAGTTGGACCGGGACAGGGGCATTCAATGAGCAGTTCTTC.

The DNA for the CDR3 is TGCGCCAGCAGCGAGGATACTAGCACAGATACGCAGTATTTT. Its translation: CASSEDTSTDTQYF. The V gene is TRBV5-1, the J gene TRBJ2-3, with D uncertain. The germline V and J ends were trimmed by 4 bases and 0 bases, with 9 bases remaining between them. Germline V gives CDR1 SGHRS, CDR2 YFSETQ. The CDR3 extends over 14 amino acids.

The J gene is TRBJ2-1, the V gene TRBV6-5, with a possible D match to TRBD1 (6 bases). V was pared by 2 bases and J by 2 bases, with 10 bases between. Germline loops: CDR1 MNHEY, CDR2 SVGAGI. The CDR3 length is 15 residues. CDR3 in amino acids: CASSYQGFTYNEQFF. CDR3 DNA: TGTGCCAGCAGTTACCAGGGGTTCACCTACAATGAGCAGTTCTTC.

The chain couples TRBV9 to TRBJ1-2; D gene uncertain. This CDR3 is built from 14 residues. The germline V and J ends were trimmed by 3 bases and 5 bases, with 14 bases remaining between them. Germline values: CDR1 SGDLS, CDR2 YYNGEE. The CDR3 loop is CASSGSVGGYGYTF. CDR3 in DNA: TGTGCCAGCAGCGGCTCTGTGGGTGGATATGGCTACACCTTC.

The gene calls are TRBV19 and TRBJ2-2; D gene unclear. The V gene lost 10 bases and the J gene lost 2 bases, with 14 bases spanning the gap. This CDR3 is 14 amino acids long. Germline V lookup: CDR1 LNHDA, CDR2 SQIVND (reference sequence). CDR3 DNA: TGTGCCACCACACTTAAGGGAAACACCGGGGAGCTGTTTTTT. Protein product: CATTLKGNTGELFF.

The chain is built from TRBV20-1 and TRBJ1-1; no clear D gene. This CDR3 region has 12 residues. Germline loops: CDR1 DFQATT, CDR2 SNEGSKA (reference sequence). V was trimmed by 4 bases and J by 1 base, leaving 7 bases between them. CDR3 sequence: CSATDQNTEAFF. For the CDR3, the DNA is TGCAGTGCTACGGATCAGAACACTGAAGCTTTCTTT.

This clonotype has just a few counts. V usage is TRBV9 and J usage is TRBJ1-6; D remains unclear. CDR3 length: 16 amino acids. V was pared by 0 bases and J by 5 bases, with 12 bases between. Germline V gives CDR1 SGDLS, CDR2 YYNGEE. The CDR3 reads CASSVGSGLNNSPLHF. The CDR3 DNA is TGTGCCAGCAGCGTAGGATCGGGTCTCAATAATTCACCCCTCCACTTT.

The rearrangement links TRBV7-2 to TRBJ2-1; 13 nucleotides match TRBD2. This CDR3 is built from 16 residues. V lost 5 bases to trimming and J lost 10 bases; unmatched junction nucleotides: 11. Germline V gene lookup returns CDR1 SGHTA and CDR2 FQGNSA. The CDR3 DNA reads TGTGCCAGCAGCGAAGCCCCGGGACTAGCGGGGAAGGAGCAGTTCTTC. Its translation is CASSEAPGLAGKEQFF.

The V and J genes are TRBV5-1 and TRBJ1-4, with 7 positions matching TRBD1. CDR3 length equals 15 residues. Trimming cost V 4 bases and J 7 bases; bases outside gene matches: 10. Germline V gene data show CDR1 as SGHRS and CDR2 as YFSETQ. The CDR3 spells CASSRQGVVSEKLFF. As DNA, the CDR3 is TGCGCCAGCAGCCGCCAGGGGGTTGTCAGTGAAAAACTGTTTTTT.

The chain has TRBV6-2 or TRBV6-3 and TRBJ2-3, with 9 bases lining up with TRBD2. The CDR3 has 16 amino acids. J gave up 1 base and V 6 bases, and 8 bases lay outside the gene matches. Germline values: CDR1 MNHEY, CDR2 SVGEGT. CDR3 nucleotide sequence: TGTGCCAGCAGAAATAGGGCTAGCGGGGGCACAGATACGCAGTATTTT. It codes for CASRNRASGGTDTQYF.

This clonotype was counted a single time. CDR3 nucleotide sequence: TGTGCCAGCAGCCCTCAGGGGTCAGGTCTCTACGAGCAGTACTTC. It codes for CASSPQGSGLYEQYF. This sequence joins TRBV4-2 and TRBJ2-7; the D gene is possibly TRBD1 (6 bases). CDR3 size: 15 residues. Trimming cost V 4 bases and J 3 bases, with 16 bases left between them. Germline CDR1 is LGHNA and CDR2 is YNFKEQ.

This clonotype showed up just a few times. The chain recombines TRBV5-3 with TRBJ2-1; weak D call: TRBD1 (6 bases). TRBV5-3 is annotated as an ORF whose role is uncertain. The V end lost 0 bases, the J end lost 9 bases, and 16 bases lay between the germline ends. CDR3 length: 15 amino acids. CDR3 coding DNA: TGTGCCAGAAGCTTGGGGCAGGGGAATTACGGTGAGCAGTTCTTC. Protein product: CARSLGQGNYGEQFF.

This clonotype was seen a few times. J is TRBJ2-1 and V is TRBV20-1, with D possibly TRBD1 on 5 matching bases. The V end was cut by 6 bases, the J end by 1 base, with 19 bases between. This CDR3 region has 16 residues. Germline V CDR1 and CDR2: DFQATT, SNEGSKA (reference sequence). The CDR3 region has the DNA TGCAGTGCCGTCACAAGGTCAGGGAAATCCTACAATGAGCAGTTCTTC. This codes for CSAVTRSGKSYNEQFF.

The chain couples TRBV7-6 to TRBJ1-1; D gene ambiguous. The germline gives CDR1 SGHVS, CDR2 FNYEAQ. There are 14 residues in the CDR3. V was pared by 5 bases and J by 0 bases, with 10 bases between. The CDR3 DNA follows: TGTGCCAGCAGCCCAGAGGTGTTGAACACTGAAGCTTTCTTT. The encoded protein is CASSPEVLNTEAFF. The entire variable domain, with the rest obtained from reference TRBV7-6 and TRBJ1-1, is as follows: GAGVSQSPRYKVTKRGQDVALRCDPISGHVSLYWYRQALGQGPEFLTYFNYEAQQDKSGLPNDRFSAERPEGSISTLTIQRTEQRDSAMYRCASSPEVLNTEAFFGQGTRLTVV.

The V and J genes are TRBV20-1 and TRBJ1-1, with 8 positions matching TRBD1. The V gene end was trimmed by 6 bases and the J gene end by 0 bases; junction bases not matched to a gene: 9. This CDR3 comprises 15 residues. Germline assignment: CDR1 DFQATT and CDR2 SNEGSKA (reference sequence). In DNA, the CDR3 is TGCAGTGCCCAAGACAGGGGTAGTATGAACACTGAAGCTTTCTTT. Residues: CSAQDRGSMNTEAFF.

V and J are TRBV7-2 and TRBJ2-2; 14 bases are a match to TRBD2. V lost 6 bases, J lost 5 bases, and 2 bases stayed unmatched. CDR3 length: 15 residues. CDR1 and CDR2 (germline): SGHTA, FQGNSA. CDR3 nucleotides: TGTGCCAGCAGGGGGACTAGCGGGGGAACCGGGGAGCTGTTTTTT. Translating gives CASRGTSGGTGELFF.

This clonotype was observed a handful of times. This chain connects TRBV7-2 to TRBJ1-5; D possibly corresponds to TRBD1 (5 bases). The V end was cut by 4 bases, the J end by 0 bases, with 16 bases between. The CDR3 runs to 17 residues. Germline CDR1 and CDR2: SGHTA and FQGNSA. CDR3 region: CASSWGTAGYSNQPQHF. The CDR3 coding sequence is TGTGCCAGCAGCTGGGGGACCGCTGGATATAGCAATCAGCCCCAGCATTTT.